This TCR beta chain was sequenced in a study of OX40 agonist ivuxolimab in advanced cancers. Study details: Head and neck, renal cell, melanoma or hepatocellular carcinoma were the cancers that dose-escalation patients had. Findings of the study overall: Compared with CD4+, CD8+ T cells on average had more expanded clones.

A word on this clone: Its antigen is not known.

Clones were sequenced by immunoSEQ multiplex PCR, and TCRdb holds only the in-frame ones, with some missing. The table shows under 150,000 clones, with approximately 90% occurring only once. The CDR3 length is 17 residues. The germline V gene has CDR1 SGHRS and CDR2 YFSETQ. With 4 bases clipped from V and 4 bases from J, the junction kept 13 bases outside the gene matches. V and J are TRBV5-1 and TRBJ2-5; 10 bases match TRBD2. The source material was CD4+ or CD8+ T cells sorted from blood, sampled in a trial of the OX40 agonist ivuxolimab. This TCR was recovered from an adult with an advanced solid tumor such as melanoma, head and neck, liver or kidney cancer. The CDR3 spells CASSPTDTGLARETQYF. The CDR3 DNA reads TGCGCCAGCAGCCCCACTGACACGGGACTAGCGAGAGAGACCCAGTACTTC.